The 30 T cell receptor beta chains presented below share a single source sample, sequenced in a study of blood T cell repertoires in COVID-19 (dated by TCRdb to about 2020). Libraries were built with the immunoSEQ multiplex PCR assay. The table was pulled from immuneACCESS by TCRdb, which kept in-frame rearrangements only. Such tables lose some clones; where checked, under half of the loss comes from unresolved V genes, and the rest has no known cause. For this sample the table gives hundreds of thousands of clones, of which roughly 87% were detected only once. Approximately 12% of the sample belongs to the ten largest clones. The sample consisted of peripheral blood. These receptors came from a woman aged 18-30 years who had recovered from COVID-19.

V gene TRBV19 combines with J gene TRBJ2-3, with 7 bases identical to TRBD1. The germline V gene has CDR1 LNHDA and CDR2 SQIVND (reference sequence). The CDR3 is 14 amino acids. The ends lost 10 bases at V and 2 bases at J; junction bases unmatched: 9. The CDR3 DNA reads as TGTGCCACTCTCGGGACAGCCTACACAGATACGCAGTATTTT. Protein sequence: CATLGTAYTDTQYF.

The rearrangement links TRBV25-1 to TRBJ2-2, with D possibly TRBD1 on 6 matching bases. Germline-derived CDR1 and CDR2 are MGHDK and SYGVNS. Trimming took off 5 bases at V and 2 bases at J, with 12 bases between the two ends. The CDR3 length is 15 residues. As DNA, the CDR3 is TGTGCCAGCAGTAACCCCGGGACAAACACCGGGGAGCTGTTTTTT. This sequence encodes CASSNPGTNTGELFF.

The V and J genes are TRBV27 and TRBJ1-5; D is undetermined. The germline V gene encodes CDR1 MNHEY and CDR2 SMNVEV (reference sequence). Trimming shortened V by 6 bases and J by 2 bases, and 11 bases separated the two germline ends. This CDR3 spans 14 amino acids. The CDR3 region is CASRMGSGNQPQHF. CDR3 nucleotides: TGTGCCAGCAGAATGGGCTCTGGCAATCAGCCCCAGCATTTT.

The CDR3 region is CASSGGDRGLGNTIYF. The CDR3 coding sequence is TGTGCCAGCAGCGGAGGGGACAGGGGCCTTGGAAACACCATATATTTT. The J gene is TRBJ1-3, the V gene TRBV5-6; 10 bases are shared with TRBD1. V lost 4 bases, J lost 3 bases, and 7 bases stayed unmatched. The germline CDR1 and CDR2 sequences are SGHDT and YYEEEE. The CDR3 covers 16 residues.

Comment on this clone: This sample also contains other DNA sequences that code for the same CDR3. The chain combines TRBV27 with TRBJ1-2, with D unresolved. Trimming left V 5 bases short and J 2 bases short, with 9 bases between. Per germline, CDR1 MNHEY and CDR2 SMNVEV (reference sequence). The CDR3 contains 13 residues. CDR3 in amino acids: CASSPRGNYGYTF. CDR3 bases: TGTGCCAGCAGTCCCCGAGGGAACTATGGCTACACCTTC.

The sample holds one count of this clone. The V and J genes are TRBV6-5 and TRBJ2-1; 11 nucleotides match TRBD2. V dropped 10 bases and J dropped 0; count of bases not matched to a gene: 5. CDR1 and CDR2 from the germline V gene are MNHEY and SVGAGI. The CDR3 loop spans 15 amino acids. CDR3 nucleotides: TGTGCCATCCTAGCGGGGGGTCGCTCCTACAATGAGCAGTTCTTC. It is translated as CAILAGGRSYNEQFF.

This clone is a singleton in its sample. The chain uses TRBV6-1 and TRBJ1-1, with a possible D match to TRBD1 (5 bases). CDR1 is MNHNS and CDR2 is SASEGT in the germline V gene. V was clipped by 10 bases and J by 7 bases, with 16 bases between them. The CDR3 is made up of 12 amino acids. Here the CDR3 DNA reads TGTGCCACCCTTCAGGGCCTCAATGAAGCTTTCTTT. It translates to CATLQGLNEAFF.

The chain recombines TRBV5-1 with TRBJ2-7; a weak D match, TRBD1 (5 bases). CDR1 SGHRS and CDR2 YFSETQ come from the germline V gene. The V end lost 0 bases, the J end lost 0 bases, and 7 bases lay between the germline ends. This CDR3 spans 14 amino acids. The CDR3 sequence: CASSLAGLSYEQYF. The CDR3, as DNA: TGCGCCAGCAGCTTGGCAGGGCTCTCCTACGAGCAGTACTTC.

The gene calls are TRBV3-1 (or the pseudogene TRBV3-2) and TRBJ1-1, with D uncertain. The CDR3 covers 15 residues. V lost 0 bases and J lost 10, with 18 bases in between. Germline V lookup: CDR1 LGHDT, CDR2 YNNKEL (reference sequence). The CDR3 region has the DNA TGTGCCAGCAGCCAAGATCAGCGCCCGCGGAACGTAGCTTTCTTT. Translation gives CASSQDQRPRNVAFF.

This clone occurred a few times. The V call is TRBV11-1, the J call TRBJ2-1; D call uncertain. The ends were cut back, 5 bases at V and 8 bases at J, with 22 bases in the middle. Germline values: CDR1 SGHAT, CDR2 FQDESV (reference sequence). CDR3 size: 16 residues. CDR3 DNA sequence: TGTGCCAGCAGCCCCTCGTCCGGGTCAACCTCCGATGAGCAGTTCTTC. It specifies CASSPSSGSTSDEQFF.

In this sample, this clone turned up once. The CDR3 loop reads CASSSHDRVYYNEQFF. The CDR3 nucleotides are TGTGCCAGCAGCTCCCATGACAGGGTATACTACAATGAGCAGTTCTTC. The V and J genes are TRBV21-1 and TRBJ2-1; the DNA was not compared with TRBD1, the D call given in the table. TRBV21-1 is recorded as a pseudogene. This CDR3 comprises 16 residues.

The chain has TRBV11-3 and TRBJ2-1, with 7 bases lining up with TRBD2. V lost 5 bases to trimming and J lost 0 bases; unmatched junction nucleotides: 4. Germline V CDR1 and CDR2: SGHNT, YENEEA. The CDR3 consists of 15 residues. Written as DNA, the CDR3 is TGTGCCAGCAGCCGCAGCGGGATCTCCTACAATGAGCAGTTCTTC. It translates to CASSRSGISYNEQFF.

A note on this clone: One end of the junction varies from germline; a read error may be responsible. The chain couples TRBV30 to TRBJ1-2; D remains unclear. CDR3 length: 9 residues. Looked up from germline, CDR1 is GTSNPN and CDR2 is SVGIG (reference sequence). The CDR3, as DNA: TGTGCCTGGACACCCGCCGGTGCCTTC. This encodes CAWTPAGAF.

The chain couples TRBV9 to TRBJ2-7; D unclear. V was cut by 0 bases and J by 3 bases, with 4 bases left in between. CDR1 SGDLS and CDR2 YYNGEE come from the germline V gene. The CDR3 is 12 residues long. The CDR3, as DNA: TGTGCCAGCAGCGTAGTAGACTACGAGCAGTACTTC. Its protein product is CASSVVDYEQYF.

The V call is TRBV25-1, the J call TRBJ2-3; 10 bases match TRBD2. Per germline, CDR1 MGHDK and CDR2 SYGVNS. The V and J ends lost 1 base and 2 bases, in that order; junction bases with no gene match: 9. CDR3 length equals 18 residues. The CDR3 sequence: CASSESMASGSNTDTQYF. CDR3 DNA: TGTGCCAGCAGTGAATCTATGGCTAGCGGGAGTAACACAGATACGCAGTATTTT.

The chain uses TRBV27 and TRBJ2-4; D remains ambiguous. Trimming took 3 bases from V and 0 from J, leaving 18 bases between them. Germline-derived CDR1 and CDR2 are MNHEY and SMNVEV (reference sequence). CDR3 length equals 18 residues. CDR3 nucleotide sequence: TGTGCCAGCAGTTTTCTTTATGGTCCACCGAGAGCCAAAAACATTCAGTACTTC. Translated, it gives CASSFLYGPPRAKNIQYF.

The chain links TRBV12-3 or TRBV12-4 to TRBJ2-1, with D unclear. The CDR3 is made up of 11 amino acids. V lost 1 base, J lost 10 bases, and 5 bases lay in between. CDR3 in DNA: TGTGCCAGCAGTTTAGGGCACGAGCAGTTCTTC. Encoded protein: CASSLGHEQFF.

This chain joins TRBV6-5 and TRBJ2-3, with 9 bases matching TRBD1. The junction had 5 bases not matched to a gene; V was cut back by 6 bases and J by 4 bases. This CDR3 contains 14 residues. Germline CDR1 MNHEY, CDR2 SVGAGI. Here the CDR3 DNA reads TGTGCCAGCAGGGGGACAGGGTCGGCAGATACGCAGTATTTT. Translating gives CASRGTGSADTQYF.

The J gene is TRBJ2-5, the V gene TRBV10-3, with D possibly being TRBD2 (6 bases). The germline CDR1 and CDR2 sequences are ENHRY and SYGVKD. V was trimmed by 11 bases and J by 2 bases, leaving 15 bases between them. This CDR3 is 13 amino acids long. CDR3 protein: CAAGLHGQETQYF. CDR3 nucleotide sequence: TGTGCCGCGGGGTTACACGGACAAGAGACCCAGTACTTC.

CDR3 loop: CATSDPSGGGYEQYF. CDR3 sequence (DNA): TGTGCCACCAGTGATCCTAGCGGGGGAGGATACGAGCAGTACTTC. This chain connects TRBV24-1 to TRBJ2-7, with TRBD2 identical over 10 bases. The ends lost 3 bases at V and 4 bases at J; junction bases unmatched: 5. There are 15 residues in the CDR3. CDR1 KGHDR and CDR2 SFDVKD come from the germline V gene.

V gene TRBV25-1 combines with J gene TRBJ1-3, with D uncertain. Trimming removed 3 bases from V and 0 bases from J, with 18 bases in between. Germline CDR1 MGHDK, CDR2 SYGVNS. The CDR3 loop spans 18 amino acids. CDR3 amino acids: CASSDPSWAISSGNTIYF. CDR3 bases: TGTGCCAGCAGTGACCCCAGCTGGGCGATTAGCTCTGGAAACACCATATATTTT.

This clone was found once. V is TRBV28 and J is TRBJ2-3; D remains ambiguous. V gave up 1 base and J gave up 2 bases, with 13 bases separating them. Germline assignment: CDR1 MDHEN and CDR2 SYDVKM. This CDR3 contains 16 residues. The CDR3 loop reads CASSLYRGMNTDTQYF. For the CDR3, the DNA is TGTGCCAGCAGTTTATATCGCGGCATGAACACAGATACGCAGTATTTT.

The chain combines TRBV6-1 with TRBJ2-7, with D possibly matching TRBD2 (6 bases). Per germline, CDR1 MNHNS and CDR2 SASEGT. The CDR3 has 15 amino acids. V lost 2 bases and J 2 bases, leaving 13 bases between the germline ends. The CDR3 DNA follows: TGTGCCAGCAGTGAACGAGGAGGGAGACCCTACGAGCAGTACTTC. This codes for CASSERGGRPYEQYF.

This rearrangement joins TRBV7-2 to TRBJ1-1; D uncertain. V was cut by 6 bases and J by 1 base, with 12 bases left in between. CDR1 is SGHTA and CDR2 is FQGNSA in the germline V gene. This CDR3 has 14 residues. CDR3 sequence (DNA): TGTGCCAGCAGACCCCCGGGTGGGAACACTGAAGCTTTCTTT. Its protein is CASRPPGGNTEAFF.

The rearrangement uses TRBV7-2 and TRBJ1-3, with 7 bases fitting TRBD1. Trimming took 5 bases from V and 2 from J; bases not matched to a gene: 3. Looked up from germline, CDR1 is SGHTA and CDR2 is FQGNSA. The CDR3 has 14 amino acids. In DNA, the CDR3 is TGTGCCAGCAGCAGACAGGGAGCTGGAAACACCATATATTTT. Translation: CASSRQGAGNTIYF.

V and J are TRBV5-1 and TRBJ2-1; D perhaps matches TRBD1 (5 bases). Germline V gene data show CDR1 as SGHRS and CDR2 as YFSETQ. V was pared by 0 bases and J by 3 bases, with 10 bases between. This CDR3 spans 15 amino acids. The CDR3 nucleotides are TGCGCCAGCAGCTTGGAAGTGGGGCTCTACAATGAGCAGTTCTTC. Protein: CASSLEVGLYNEQFF.

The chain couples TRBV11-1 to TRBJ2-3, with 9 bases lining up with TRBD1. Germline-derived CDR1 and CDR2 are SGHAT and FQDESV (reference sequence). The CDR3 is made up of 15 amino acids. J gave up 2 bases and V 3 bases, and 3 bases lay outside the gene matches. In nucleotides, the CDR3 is TGTGCCAGCAGCTTTGGGACAGGGCTCACAGATACGCAGTATTTT. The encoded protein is CASSFGTGLTDTQYF.

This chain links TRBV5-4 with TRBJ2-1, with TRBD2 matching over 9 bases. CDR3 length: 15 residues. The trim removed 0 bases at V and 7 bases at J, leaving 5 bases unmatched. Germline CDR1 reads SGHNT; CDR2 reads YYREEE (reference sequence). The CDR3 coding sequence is TGTGCCAGCAGCTTGGGGTTAGCGGGGGCGAATGAGCAGTTCTTC. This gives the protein CASSLGLAGANEQFF.

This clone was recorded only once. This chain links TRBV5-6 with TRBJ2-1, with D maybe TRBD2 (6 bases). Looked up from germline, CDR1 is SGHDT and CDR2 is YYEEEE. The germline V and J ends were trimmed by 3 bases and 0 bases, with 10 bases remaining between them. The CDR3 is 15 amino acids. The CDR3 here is CASSSRLDSYNEQFF. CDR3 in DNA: TGTGCCAGCAGCTCAAGACTAGACTCCTACAATGAGCAGTTCTTC.

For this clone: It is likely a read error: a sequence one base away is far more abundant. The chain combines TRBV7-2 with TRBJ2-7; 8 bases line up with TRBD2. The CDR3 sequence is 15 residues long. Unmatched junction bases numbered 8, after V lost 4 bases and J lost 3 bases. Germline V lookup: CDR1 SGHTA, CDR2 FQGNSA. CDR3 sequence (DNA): TGTGCCAGCAGCTCCGGGAGGGGCGGGTTCTACGAGCAGTACTTC. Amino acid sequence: CASSSGRGGFYEQYF.